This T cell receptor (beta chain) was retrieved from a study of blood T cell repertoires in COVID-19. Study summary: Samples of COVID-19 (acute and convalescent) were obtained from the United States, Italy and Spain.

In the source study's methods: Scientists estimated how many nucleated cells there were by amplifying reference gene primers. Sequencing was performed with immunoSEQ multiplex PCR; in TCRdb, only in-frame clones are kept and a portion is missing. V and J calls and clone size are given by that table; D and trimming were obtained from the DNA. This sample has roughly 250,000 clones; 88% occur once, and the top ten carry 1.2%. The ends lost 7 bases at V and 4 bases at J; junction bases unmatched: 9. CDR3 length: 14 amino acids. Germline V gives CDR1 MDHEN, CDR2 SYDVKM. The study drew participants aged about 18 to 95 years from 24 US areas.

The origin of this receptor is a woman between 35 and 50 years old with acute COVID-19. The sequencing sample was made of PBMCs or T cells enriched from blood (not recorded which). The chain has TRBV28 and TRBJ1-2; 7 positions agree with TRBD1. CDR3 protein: CASKTAGTVYGYTF. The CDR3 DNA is TGTGCCAGCAAGACAGCTGGGACAGTCTATGGCTACACCTTC.